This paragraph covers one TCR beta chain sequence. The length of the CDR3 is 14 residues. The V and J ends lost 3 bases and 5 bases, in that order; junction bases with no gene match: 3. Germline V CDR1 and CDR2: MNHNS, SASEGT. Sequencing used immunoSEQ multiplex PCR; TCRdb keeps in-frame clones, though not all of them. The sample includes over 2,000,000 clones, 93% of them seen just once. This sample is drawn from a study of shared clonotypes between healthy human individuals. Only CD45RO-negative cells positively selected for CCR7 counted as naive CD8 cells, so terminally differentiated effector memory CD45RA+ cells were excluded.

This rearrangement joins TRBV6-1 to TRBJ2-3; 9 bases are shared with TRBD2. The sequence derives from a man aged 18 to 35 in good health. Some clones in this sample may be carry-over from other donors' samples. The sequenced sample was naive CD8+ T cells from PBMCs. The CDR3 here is CASSDGREGDTQYF. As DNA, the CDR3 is TGTGCCAGCAGTGATGGGCGGGAGGGAGATACGCAGTATTTT.